These 2 T cell receptor beta chains came from one sample sequenced in a study of brain T cells in children with intractable seizures (dated by TCRdb to 2020 to 2023). The time point label, read with the paper, signifies: resected brain tissue, or blood drawn just prior to surgery. Receptor libraries were prepared by the immunoSEQ multiplex PCR assay. This immuneACCESS table, as held by TCRdb, lists in-frame sequences with V and J called but not all clones. Of the missing ones, under half trace to an unresolved V gene in checked studies; the others have no known cause. For this sample the table gives tens of thousands of clones, of which 90% to 95% were detected only once. Nearly 6.5% of the sample belongs to the ten largest clones. The sequencing used peripheral blood, collected at surgery. The receptors stem from a boy aged 5-17 years with focal cortical dysplasia and intractable seizures.

The chain uses TRBV3-1 (or the pseudogene TRBV3-2) and TRBJ2-3, with no clear D. Trimming removed 2 bases at V and 2 bases at J, with 2 bases between. The CDR3 spans 12 residues. Germline CDR1 is LGHDT and CDR2 is YNNKEL (reference sequence). CDR3 DNA: TGTGCCAGCAGCCAAACCACAGATACGCAGTATTTT. It specifies CASSQTTDTQYF.

For the CDR3, the DNA is TGTGCCAGCAGGATGCGACAGGGAGGGAGCTCCTATAATTCACCCCTCCACTTT. Its translation: CASRMRQGGSSYNSPLHF. V gene TRBV27 combines with J gene TRBJ1-6, with TRBD1 matching over 7 bases. In germline, CDR1 is MNHEY, CDR2 SMNVEV (reference sequence). J was trimmed by 0 bases and V by 6 bases; bases with no gene match: 11. The CDR3 is made up of 18 amino acids.